This TCR beta chain was recovered during a study of shared clonotypes between healthy human individuals. Study as a whole: Each donor's CD4 naive and CD4 memory cells filled three plates apiece, CD8 naive two, and CD8 memory one. Findings of the study overall: Among the subsets, naive ones generally showed larger estimated richness than memory ones.

Germline assignment: CDR1 MDHEN and CDR2 SYDVKM. The CDR3 extends over 16 amino acids. V trimming: 7 bases; J trimming: 1 base; junction bases outside the gene matches: 11. The assay was carried out at the deep level. Clones were read by immunoSEQ multiplex PCR, and TCRdb kept only the in-frame ones, dropping some. The sample yields about 1.1 million clones, approximately 78% seen once. Of note for this clone: Its specificity is unknown.

The chain has TRBV28 and TRBJ2-7; 9 nucleotides line up with TRBD2. Sequenced: memory CD4+ T cells from PBMCs. Specified subset: CD45RA-negative fraction. The origin of this receptor is a man aged 18 to 29 in good health. Some clones in this sample may be carry-over from other donors' samples. Here the CDR3 DNA reads TGTGCCAGCACGTTGGGGGCGGGAGGGAATTCCTACGAGCAGTACTTC. Amino acid sequence: CASTLGAGGNSYEQYF.